This paragraph covers one T cell receptor beta chain sequence. The data were taken from a study of blood T cell repertoires in COVID-19. Using immunoSEQ multiplex PCR, the repertoire was profiled, and TCRdb retains in-frame clones only, with some absent. Of fewer than 250,000 clones in the sample, around 80% were seen once. The specimen was peripheral blood. The sequence derives from a woman between 40 and 55 years old with acute or convalescent COVID-19.

Here the CDR3 DNA reads TGTGCCAGCAGCCAACGGACAGGGTTTGGCTCCTACGAGCAGTACTTC. As protein: CASSQRTGFGSYEQYF. This chain connects TRBV14 to TRBJ2-7, with 8 nucleotides matching TRBD1. CDR3 size: 16 residues. The germline V gene encodes CDR1 SGHDN and CDR2 FVKESK. V was clipped by 2 bases and J by 0 bases; unmatched bases: 6.